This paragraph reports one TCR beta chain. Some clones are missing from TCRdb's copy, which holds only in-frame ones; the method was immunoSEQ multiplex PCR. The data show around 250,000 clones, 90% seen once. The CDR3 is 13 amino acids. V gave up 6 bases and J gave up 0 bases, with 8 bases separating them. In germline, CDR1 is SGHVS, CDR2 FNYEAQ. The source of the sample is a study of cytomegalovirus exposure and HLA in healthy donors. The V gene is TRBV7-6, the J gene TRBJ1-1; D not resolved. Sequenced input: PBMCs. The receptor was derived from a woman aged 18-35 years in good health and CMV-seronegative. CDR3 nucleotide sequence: TGTGCCAGCAGTTTGAGTGTGAACACTGAAGCTTTCTTT. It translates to CASSLSVNTEAFF.